The present T cell receptor beta chain was sequenced within a study of T cells after yellow fever vaccination. The study, taken as a whole, reports: Most clones from primary vaccination were detected again post-booster (about 96% CD4, 88% CD8).

Ten or more counts support this clonotype. Its antigen remains unknown. Germline assignment: CDR1 SGHNT and CDR2 YYREEE (reference sequence). The CDR3 contains 16 residues. The V segment lost 3 bases and the J segment 5 bases; nucleotides outside the gene matches: 11. Universal primer sites and UMIs were introduced during 5'RACE template-switching synthesis of TCR cDNA. TCRdb passed the 5' RACE reads through MiXCR, listing each CDR3 protein once. The repertoire includes approximately 160,000 distinct CDR3 sequences, 9.3% of them detected once, and about a third sits in the top ten. The chain links TRBV5-4 to TRBJ1-1, with TRBD1 identical over 9 bases. The TCR originated in a man aged 18 to 35 who received the YFV17D yellow fever vaccine. The source was CD8+ T cells sorted from PBMCs, collected 45 days after the yellow fever booster vaccination. CDR3 sequence: CASSSTTPTGGTEAFF. The DNA for the CDR3 is TGTGCCAGCAGCTCCACGACCCCGACAGGGGGGACTGAAGCTTTCTTT.